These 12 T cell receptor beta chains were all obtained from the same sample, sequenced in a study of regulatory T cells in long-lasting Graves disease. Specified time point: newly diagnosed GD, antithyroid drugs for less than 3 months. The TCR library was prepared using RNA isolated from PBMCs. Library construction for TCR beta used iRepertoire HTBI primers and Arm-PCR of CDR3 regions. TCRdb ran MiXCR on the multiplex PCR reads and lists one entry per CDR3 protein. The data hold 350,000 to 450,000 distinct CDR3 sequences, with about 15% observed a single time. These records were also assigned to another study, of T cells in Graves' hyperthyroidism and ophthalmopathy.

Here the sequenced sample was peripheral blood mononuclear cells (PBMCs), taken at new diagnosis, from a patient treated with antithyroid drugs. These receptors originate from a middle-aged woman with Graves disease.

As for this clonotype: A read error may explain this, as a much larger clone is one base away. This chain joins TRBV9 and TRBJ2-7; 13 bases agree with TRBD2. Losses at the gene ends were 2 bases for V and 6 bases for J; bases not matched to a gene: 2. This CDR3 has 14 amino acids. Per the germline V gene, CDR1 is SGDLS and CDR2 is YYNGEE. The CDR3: CASSVGTSGIEQYF. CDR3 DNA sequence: TGTGCCAGCAGCGTCGGGACTAGCGGGATCGAGCAGTACTTC.

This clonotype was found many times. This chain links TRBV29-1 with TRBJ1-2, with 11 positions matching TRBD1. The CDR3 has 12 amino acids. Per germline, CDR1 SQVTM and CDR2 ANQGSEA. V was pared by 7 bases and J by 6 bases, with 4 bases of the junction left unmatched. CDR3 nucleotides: TGCAGCGCTTCGGACAGGGGGCATGGCTACACCTTC. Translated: CSASDRGHGYTF.

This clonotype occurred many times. The CDR3 here is CSATDTTSGIDNEQFF. DNA of the CDR3: TGCAGTGCTACAGACACGACTAGCGGGATCGACAATGAGCAGTTCTTC. The chain carries TRBV20-1 and TRBJ2-1; 11 positions match TRBD2. The length of the CDR3 is 16 residues. Germline CDR1 is DFQATT and CDR2 is SNEGSKA (reference sequence). With V trimmed by 4 bases and J by 5 bases, 10 bases remained unmatched.

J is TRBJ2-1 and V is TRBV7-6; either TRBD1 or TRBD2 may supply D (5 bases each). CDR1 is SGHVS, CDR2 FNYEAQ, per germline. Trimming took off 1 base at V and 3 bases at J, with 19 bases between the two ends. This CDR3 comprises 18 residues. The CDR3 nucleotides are TGTGCCAGCAGCTTAGGGAGGATTGGGGCGCGAATCTACAATGAGCAGTTCTTC. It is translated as CASSLGRIGARIYNEQFF.

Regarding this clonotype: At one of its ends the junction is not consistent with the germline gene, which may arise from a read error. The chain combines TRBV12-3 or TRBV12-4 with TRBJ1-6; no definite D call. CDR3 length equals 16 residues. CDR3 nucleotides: TGTGCCAGCAGTTTAAATTCTGCAGCTCAATATTCACCCCCCCACTTT. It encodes CASSLNSAAQYSPPHF.

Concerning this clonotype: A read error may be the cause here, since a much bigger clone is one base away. This CDR3 is CASRGSGLAGAIDTQYF. DNA for the CDR3: TGTGCCAGCAGGGGGAGCGGACTAGCGGGAGCTATAGATACGCAGTATTTT. The rearrangement links TRBV12-3 or TRBV12-4 to TRBJ2-3, with TRBD2 matching 13 bases. Losses at the gene ends were 6 bases for V and 5 bases for J; bases not matched to a gene: 11. The CDR3 contains 17 residues.

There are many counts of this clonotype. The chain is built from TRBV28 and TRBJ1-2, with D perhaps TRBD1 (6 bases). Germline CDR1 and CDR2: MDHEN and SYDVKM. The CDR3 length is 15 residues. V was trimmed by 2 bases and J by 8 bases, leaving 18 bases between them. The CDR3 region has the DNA TGTGCCAGCAGTTTAGAGGACAGCTCCGGGGGAGGCTACACCTTC. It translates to CASSLEDSSGGGYTF.

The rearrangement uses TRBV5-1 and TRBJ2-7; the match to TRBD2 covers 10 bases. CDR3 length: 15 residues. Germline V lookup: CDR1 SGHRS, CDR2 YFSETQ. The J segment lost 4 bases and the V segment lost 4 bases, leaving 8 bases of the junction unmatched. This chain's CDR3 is CASSLQREGNYEQYF. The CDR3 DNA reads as TGCGCCAGCAGCCTACAGCGGGAGGGCAATTACGAGCAGTACTTC.

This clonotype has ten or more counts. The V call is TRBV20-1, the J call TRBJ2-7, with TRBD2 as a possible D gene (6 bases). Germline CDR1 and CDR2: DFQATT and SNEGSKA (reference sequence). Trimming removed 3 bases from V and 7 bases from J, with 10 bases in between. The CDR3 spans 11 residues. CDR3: CSARGGEEQYF. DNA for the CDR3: TGCAGTGCTAGGGGCGGGGAAGAGCAGTACTTC.

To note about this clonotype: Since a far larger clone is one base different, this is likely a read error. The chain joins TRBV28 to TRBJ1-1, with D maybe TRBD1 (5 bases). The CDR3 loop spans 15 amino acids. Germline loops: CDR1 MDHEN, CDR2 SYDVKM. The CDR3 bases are TGTGCCGGCAGTGAGGATTTAGGGGTAAACACTGAAGCTTTCTTT. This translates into CAGSEDLGVNTEAFF. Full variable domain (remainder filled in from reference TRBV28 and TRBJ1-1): DVKVTQSSRYLVKRTGEKVFLECVQDMDHENMFWYRQDPGLGLRLIYFSYDVKMKEKGDIPEGYSVSREKKERFSLILESASTNQTSMYLCAGSEDLGVNTEAFFGQGTRLTVV.

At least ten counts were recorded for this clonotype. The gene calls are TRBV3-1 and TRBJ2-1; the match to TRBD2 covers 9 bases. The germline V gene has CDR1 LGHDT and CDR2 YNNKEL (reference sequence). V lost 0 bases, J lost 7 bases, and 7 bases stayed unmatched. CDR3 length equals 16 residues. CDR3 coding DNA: TGTGCCAGCAGCCAAGATAAAGCGGGAGGCTGGAATGAGCAGTTCTTC. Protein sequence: CASSQDKAGGWNEQFF.

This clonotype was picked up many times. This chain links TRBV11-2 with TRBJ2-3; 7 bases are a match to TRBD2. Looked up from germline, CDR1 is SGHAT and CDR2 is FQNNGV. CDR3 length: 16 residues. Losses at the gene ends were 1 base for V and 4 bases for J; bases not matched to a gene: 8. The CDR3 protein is CASSLGDRTRADTQYF. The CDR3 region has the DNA TGTGCCAGCAGCTTAGGGGACCGGACTAGAGCAGATACGCAGTATTTT.